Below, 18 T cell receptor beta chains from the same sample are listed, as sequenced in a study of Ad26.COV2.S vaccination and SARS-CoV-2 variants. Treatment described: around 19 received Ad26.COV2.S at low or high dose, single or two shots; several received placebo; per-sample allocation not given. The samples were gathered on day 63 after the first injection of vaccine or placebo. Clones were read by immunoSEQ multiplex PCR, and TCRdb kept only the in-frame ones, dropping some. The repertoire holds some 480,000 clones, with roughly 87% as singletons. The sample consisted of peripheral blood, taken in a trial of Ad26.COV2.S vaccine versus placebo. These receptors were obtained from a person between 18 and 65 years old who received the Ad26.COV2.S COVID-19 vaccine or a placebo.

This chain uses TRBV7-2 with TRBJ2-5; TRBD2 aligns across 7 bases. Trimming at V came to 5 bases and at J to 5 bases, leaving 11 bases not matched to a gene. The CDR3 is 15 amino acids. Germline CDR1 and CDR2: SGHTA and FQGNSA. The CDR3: CASSLSEAGWETQYF. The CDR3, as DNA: TGTGCCAGCAGCCTCTCTGAAGCGGGGTGGGAGACCCAGTACTTC.

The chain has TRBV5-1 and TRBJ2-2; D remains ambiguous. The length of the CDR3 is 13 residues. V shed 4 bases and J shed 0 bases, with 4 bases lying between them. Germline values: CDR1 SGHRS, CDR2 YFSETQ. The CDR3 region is CASSGPNTGELFF. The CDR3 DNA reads TGCGCCAGCAGCGGACCGAACACCGGGGAGCTGTTTTTT.

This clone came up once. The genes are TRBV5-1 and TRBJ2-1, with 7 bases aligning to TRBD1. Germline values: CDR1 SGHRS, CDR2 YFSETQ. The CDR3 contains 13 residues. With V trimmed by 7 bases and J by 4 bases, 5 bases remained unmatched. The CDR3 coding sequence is TGCGCCAGCCGAGGGACAGCTTACAATGAGCAGTTCTTC. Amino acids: CASRGTAYNEQFF. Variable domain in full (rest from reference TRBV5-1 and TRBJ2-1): KAGVTQTPRYLIKTRGQQVTLSCSPISGHRSVSWYQQTPGQGLQFLFEYFSETQRNKGNFPGRFSGRQFSNSRSEMNVSTLELGDSALYLCASRGTAYNEQFFGPGTRLTVL.

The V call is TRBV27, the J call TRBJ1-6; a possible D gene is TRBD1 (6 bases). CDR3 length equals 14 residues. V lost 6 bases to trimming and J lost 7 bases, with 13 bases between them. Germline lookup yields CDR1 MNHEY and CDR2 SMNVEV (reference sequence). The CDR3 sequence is CASSLQGQNSPLHF. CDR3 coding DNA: TGTGCCAGCAGCTTACAGGGACAAAATTCACCCCTCCACTTT.

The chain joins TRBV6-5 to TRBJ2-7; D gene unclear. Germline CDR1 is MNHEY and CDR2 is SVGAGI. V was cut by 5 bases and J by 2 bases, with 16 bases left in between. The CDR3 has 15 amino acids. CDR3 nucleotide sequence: TGTGCCAGCAGTAGACCGGGCTTACCCCCCTACGAGCAGTACTTC. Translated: CASSRPGLPPYEQYF.

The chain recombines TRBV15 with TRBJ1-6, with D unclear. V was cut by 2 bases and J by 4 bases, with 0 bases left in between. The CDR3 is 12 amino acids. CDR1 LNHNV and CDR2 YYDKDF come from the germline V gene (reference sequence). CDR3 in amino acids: CATSRYNSPLHF. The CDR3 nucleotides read TGTGCCACCAGCAGATATAATTCACCCCTCCACTTT.

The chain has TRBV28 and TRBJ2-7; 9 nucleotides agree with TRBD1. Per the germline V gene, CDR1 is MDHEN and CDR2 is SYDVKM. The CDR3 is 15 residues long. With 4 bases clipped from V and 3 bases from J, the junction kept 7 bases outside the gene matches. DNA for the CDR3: TGTGCCAGCAGTTCCGGACAGGGGCTAAACTACGAGCAGTACTTC. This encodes CASSSGQGLNYEQYF. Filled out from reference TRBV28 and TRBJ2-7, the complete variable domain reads DVKVTQSSRYLVKRTGEKVFLECVQDMDHENMFWYRQDPGLGLRLIYFSYDVKMKEKGDIPEGYSVSREKKERFSLILESASTNQTSMYLCASSSGQGLNYEQYFGPGTRLTVT.

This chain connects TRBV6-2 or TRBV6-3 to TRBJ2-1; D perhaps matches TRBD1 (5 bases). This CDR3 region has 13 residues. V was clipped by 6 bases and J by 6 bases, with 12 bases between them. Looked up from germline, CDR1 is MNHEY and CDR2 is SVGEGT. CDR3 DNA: TGTGCCAGCAGCCAGGGATGGAGCAATGAGCAGTTCTTC. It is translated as CASSQGWSNEQFF.

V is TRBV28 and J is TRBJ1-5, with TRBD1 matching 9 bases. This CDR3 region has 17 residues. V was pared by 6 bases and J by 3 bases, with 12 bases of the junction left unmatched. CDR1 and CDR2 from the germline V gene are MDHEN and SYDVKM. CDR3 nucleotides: TGTGCCAGCAGCGCTCCGGGACAGGGCGAATACAATCAGCCCCAGCATTTT. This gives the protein CASSAPGQGEYNQPQHF.

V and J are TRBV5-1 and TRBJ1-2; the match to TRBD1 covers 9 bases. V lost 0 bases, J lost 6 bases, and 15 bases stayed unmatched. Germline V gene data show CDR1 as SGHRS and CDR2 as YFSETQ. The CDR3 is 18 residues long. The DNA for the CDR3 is TGCGCCAGCAGCTTGGGGCTTCCTGGGACAGGGCCGCCCCATGGCTACACCTTC. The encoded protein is CASSLGLPGTGPPHGYTF.

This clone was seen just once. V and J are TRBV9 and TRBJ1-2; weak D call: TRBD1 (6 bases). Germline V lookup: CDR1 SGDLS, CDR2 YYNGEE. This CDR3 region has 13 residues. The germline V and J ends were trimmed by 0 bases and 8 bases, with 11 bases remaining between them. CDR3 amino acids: CASSVGGPLGYTF. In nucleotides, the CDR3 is TGTGCCAGCAGCGTAGGGGGGCCTTTGGGCTACACCTTC.

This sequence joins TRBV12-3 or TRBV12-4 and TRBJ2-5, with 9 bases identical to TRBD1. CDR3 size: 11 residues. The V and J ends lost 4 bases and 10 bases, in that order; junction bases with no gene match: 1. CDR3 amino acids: CASSWTGVQYF. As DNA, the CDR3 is TGTGCCAGCAGTTGGACAGGGGTCCAGTACTTC.

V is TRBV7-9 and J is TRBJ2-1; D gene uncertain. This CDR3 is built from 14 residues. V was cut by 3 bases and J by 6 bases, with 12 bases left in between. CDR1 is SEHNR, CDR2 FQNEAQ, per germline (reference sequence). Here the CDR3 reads CASSFSVYSNEQFF. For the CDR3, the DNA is TGTGCCAGCAGCTTTTCGGTTTACTCCAATGAGCAGTTCTTC.

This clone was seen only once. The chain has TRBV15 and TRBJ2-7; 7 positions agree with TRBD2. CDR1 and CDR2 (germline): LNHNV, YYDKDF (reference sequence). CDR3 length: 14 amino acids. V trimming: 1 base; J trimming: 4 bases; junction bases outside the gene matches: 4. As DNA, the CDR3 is TGTGCCACCAGCAGAGGCAGGGACTATTACGAGCAGTACTTC. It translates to CATSRGRDYYEQYF.

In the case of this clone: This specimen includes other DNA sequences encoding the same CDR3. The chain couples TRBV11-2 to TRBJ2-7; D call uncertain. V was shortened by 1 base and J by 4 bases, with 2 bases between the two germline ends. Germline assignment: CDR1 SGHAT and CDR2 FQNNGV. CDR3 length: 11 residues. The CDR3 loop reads CASSLAYEQYF. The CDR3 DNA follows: TGTGCCAGCAGCTTAGCGTACGAGCAGTACTTC.

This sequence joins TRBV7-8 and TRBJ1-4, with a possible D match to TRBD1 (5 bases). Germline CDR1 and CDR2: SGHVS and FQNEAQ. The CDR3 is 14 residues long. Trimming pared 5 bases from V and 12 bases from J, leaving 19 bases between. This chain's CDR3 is CASSPRAGRGELFF. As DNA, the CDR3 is TGTGCCAGCAGCCCTAGGGCGGGGAGGGGAGAACTGTTTTTT.

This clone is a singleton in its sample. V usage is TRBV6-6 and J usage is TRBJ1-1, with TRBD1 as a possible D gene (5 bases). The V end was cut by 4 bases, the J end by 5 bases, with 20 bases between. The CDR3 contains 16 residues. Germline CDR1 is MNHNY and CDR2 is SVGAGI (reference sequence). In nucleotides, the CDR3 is TGTGCCAGCAGTTCCTCCCGTCGTGGGGGTGGGACTGAAGCTTTCTTT. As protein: CASSSSRRGGGTEAFF.

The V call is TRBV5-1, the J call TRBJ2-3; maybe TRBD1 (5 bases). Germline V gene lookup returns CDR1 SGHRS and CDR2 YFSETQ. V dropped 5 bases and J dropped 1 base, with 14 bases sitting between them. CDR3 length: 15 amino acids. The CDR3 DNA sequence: TGCGCCAGCAGTGAAGTAAGGGGTCGCACAGATACGCAGTATTTT. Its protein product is CASSEVRGRTDTQYF.